The next 9 T cell receptor beta chains were all read from a single sample in a study of Tregs in tolerant kidney transplant recipients. Repertoires were generated with immunoSEQ multiplex PCR, while TCRdb's copy carries only in-frame clones and drops some. The table includes about 64,000 clones, under 98% detected once. The starting material was Tregs from blood, obtained before the transplant. These receptors were collected from a human donor who received a combined kidney and bone marrow transplant.

The V call is TRBV7-7, the J call TRBJ2-1; D is possibly TRBD2 (5 bases). V lost 4 bases and J lost 6, with 19 bases in between. The CDR3 runs to 16 residues. Germline V gene sequence: CDR1 SSHAT, CDR2 FNYEAQ (reference sequence). CDR3 nucleotides: TGTGCCAGCAGCTCAAGTTCTAGCATCAGACCCAATGAGCAGTTCTTC. Encoded protein: CASSSSSSIRPNEQFF.

V usage is TRBV28 and J usage is TRBJ1-6, with a weak D call TRBD1 (6 bases). The germline CDR1 and CDR2 sequences are MDHEN and SYDVKM. The CDR3 loop spans 15 amino acids. V lost 6 bases and J 5 bases, leaving 14 bases between the germline ends. The chain's CDR3 is CASSFRGSHNSPLHF. DNA for the CDR3: TGTGCCAGCAGCTTCAGGGGATCCCATAATTCACCCCTCCACTTT.

CDR3 nucleotide sequence: TGTGCCAGTAGTATAGATCGTCGAGTGGCGGGAAACAGCTATGGCTACACCTTC. The encoded protein is CASSIDRRVAGNSYGYTF. This chain joins TRBV19 and TRBJ1-2; D unclear. Trimming took off 0 bases at V and 4 bases at J, with 21 bases between the two ends. The CDR3 consists of 18 residues. CDR1 LNHDA and CDR2 SQIVND come from the germline V gene (reference sequence).

The chain links TRBV5-3 to TRBJ2-2; 7 positions match TRBD1. TRBV5-3 is assigned to the ORF class and has an uncertain function. The V gene end was trimmed by 8 bases and the J gene end by 3 bases; junction bases not matched to a gene: 10. This CDR3 spans 15 amino acids. Here the CDR3 DNA reads TGTGCCAGCGCGAGCAGGGGGTCGGACACCGGGGAGCTGTTTTTT. Its protein product is CASASRGSDTGELFF.

The chain couples TRBV9 to TRBJ2-7; 10 bases line up with TRBD2. Per the germline V gene, CDR1 is SGDLS and CDR2 is YYNGEE. CDR3 length: 15 residues. With V trimmed by 4 bases and J by 2 bases, 6 bases remained unmatched. The CDR3 protein is CASSPRLAGPYEQYF. Written as DNA, the CDR3 is TGTGCCAGCAGCCCCCGACTAGCGGGTCCCTACGAGCAGTACTTC. The full variable domain, with the rest looked up from reference TRBV9 and TRBJ2-7, is DSGVTQTPKHLITATGQRVTLRCSPRSGDLSVYWYQQSLDQGLQFLIQYYNGEERAKGNILERFSAQQFPDLHSELNLSSLELGDSALYFCASSPRLAGPYEQYFGPGTRLTVT.

The chain joins TRBV7-3 to TRBJ2-4, with 7 bases fitting TRBD2. V lost 3 bases to trimming and J lost 6 bases; unmatched junction nucleotides: 8. Per germline, CDR1 SGHTA and CDR2 FQGTGA. The CDR3 loop spans 15 amino acids. CDR3: CASSFGGGVGNIQYF. CDR3 DNA: TGTGCCAGCAGCTTCGGTGGGGGGGTCGGAAACATTCAGTACTTC. The full variable domain, completed using reference TRBV7-3 and TRBJ2-4, is GAGVSQTPSNKVTEKGKYVELRCDPISGHTALYWYRQSLGQGPEFLIYFQGTGAADDSGLPNDRFFAVRPEGSVSTLKIQRTERGDSAVYLCASSFGGGVGNIQYFGAGTRLSVL.

This clone was found once. The J gene is TRBJ2-7, the V gene TRBV4-1; the D gene is possibly TRBD1 (6 bases). Germline CDR1 reads MGHRA; CDR2 reads YSYEKL. The V end lost 3 bases, the J end lost 2 bases, and 11 bases lay between the germline ends. This CDR3 comprises 14 residues. The CDR3 spells CASSHEQGPYEQYF. The CDR3 DNA follows: TGCGCCAGCAGCCACGAACAGGGCCCCTACGAGCAGTACTTC.

The V and J genes are TRBV7-8 and TRBJ1-2, with a tentative D call TRBD1 (5 bases). CDR1 is SGHVS and CDR2 is FQNEAQ in the germline V gene. This CDR3 is 15 amino acids long. V lost 5 bases and J 0 bases, leaving 13 bases between the germline ends. DNA of the CDR3: TGTGCCAGCAGCCTTAACAGGCAAGCTAACTATGGCTACACCTTC. Its protein is CASSLNRQANYGYTF.

V and J are TRBV11-3 and TRBJ2-1, with TRBD2 as a possible D gene (6 bases). The CDR3 runs to 14 residues. Germline values: CDR1 SGHNT, CDR2 YENEEA. V shed 5 bases and J shed 5 bases, with 13 bases lying between them. CDR3 region: CASSQRVADNEQFF. Here the CDR3 DNA reads TGTGCCAGCAGCCAGAGGGTAGCGGACAATGAGCAGTTCTTC.